The next 16 T cell receptor beta chains were all read from a single sample in a study of blood T cell repertoires in COVID-19. The repertoire was sequenced with immunoSEQ multiplex PCR; TCRdb's copy has only in-frame clones and lacks some. The sample lists 150,000 to 200,000 clones, less than 90% occurring once. The sequencing input was PBMCs or T cells enriched from blood (not recorded which). Receptors were obtained from a woman aged 45 to 65 who had recovered from COVID-19.

V is TRBV30 and J is TRBJ1-2; D gene uncertain. Germline V gene data show CDR1 as GTSNPN and CDR2 as SVGIG (reference sequence). V was clipped by 4 bases and J by 0 bases, with 15 bases between them. This CDR3 region has 15 residues. CDR3 nucleotide sequence: TGTGCCTGGAAGGCGCGACTGCTAGCTAACTATGGCTACACCTTC. Translation gives CAWKARLLANYGYTF. Based on the CDR3 plus reference TRBV30 and TRBJ1-2, the full variable domain is SQTIHQWPATLVQPVGSPLSLECTVEGTSNPNLYWYRQAAGRGLQLLFYSVGIGQISSEVPQNLSASRPQDRQFILSSKKLLLSDSGFYLCAWKARLLANYGYTFGSGTRLTVV.

This chain connects TRBV10-3 to TRBJ1-2, with TRBD1 matching 10 bases. Germline trimming cut 6 bases from V and 6 bases from J; bases unmatched to any gene: 1. This CDR3 contains 12 residues. The germline V gene has CDR1 ENHRY and CDR2 SYGVKD. CDR3 amino acids: CAISGTGDGYTF. The CDR3 nucleotides are TGTGCCATCAGCGGGACAGGGGATGGCTACACCTTC.

The genes are TRBV7-9 and TRBJ1-4; 8 bases fit TRBD1. Looked up from germline, CDR1 is SEHNR and CDR2 is FQNEAQ (reference sequence). The CDR3 contains 15 residues. With 3 bases clipped from V and 4 bases from J, the junction kept 4 bases outside the gene matches. This chain's CDR3 is CASSFNRGGNEKLFF. Written as DNA, the CDR3 is TGTGCCAGCAGCTTTAACAGGGGGGGTAATGAAAAACTGTTTTTT.

V and J are TRBV28 and TRBJ2-2; 12 bases fit TRBD2. CDR1 MDHEN and CDR2 SYDVKM come from the germline V gene. Trimming cost V 4 bases and J 7 bases; bases outside gene matches: 10. The CDR3 is made up of 17 amino acids. CDR3 in amino acids: CASSSISTSGGVGELFF. The CDR3 DNA follows: TGTGCCAGCAGTTCCATCTCGACTAGCGGGGGCGTCGGGGAGCTGTTTTTT.

The chain employs TRBV12-3 or TRBV12-4 and TRBJ1-2; D not resolved. V was shortened by 7 bases and J by 8 bases, with 14 bases between the two germline ends. The CDR3 runs to 12 residues. The CDR3 region has the DNA TGTGCCAGCACCCGGGGAGGGAACGGCTACACCTTC. Translation gives CASTRGGNGYTF.

This clone came up once. The chain has TRBV5-1 and TRBJ1-2, with 8 bases lining up with TRBD1. CDR1 is SGHRS, CDR2 YFSETQ, per germline. The length of the CDR3 is 13 residues. The junction had 6 bases not matched to a gene; V was cut back by 4 bases and J by 7 bases. The CDR3 is CASSPGQDFGYTF. DNA of the CDR3: TGCGCCAGCAGCCCGGGACAGGATTTTGGCTACACCTTC.

This chain connects TRBV9 to TRBJ1-1; TRBD1 agrees at 8 bases. V lost 4 bases and J lost 1; bases outside the gene matches: 6. In germline, CDR1 is SGDLS, CDR2 YYNGEE. The CDR3 length is 15 residues. DNA of the CDR3: TGTGCCAGCAGCCCGCACAGGGGGACGAACACTGAAGCTTTCTTT. Translation: CASSPHRGTNTEAFF.

CDR3 amino acids: CASSTTVNTEAFF. CDR3 nucleotides: TGTGCCAGCAGCACAACAGTGAACACTGAAGCTTTCTTT. This sequence joins TRBV6-5 and TRBJ1-1; D gene uncertain. Germline lookup yields CDR1 MNHEY and CDR2 SVGAGI. Trimming pared 6 bases from V and 0 bases from J, leaving 8 bases between. This CDR3 region has 13 residues.

V and J are TRBV19 and TRBJ1-1; D is possibly TRBD1 (6 bases). The V gene lost 7 bases and the J gene lost 1 base, with 25 bases spanning the gap. CDR1 is LNHDA, CDR2 SQIVND, per germline (reference sequence). This CDR3 contains 18 residues. The CDR3: CASKMRKGQGRQNTEAFF. The CDR3 DNA reads TGTGCCAGTAAGATGAGAAAGGGACAAGGACGTCAGAACACTGAAGCTTTCTTT.

This clone was seen only a few times. In DNA form, the CDR3 reads TGTGCCAGCAGTTTATACGGGACAGGACGCGATGAGCAGTTCTTC. As protein: CASSLYGTGRDEQFF. The V gene is TRBV27, the J gene TRBJ2-1; 8 bases line up with TRBD1. V shed 1 base, J shed 8 bases, and the junction held 7 bases outside the gene matches. Germline lookup yields CDR1 MNHEY and CDR2 SMNVEV (reference sequence). CDR3 length equals 15 residues.

The V gene is TRBV4-1, the J gene TRBJ1-4; maybe TRBD1 (5 bases). The CDR3 has 13 residues. V was shortened by 6 bases and J by 8 bases, with 13 bases between the two germline ends. Germline-derived CDR1 and CDR2 are MGHRA and YSYEKL. The CDR3 DNA reads TGCGCCAGCAGTCAGGCCCGGGGGGAAAAACTGTTTTTT. Its protein is CASSQARGEKLFF.

The chain uses TRBV9 and TRBJ1-3; D unresolved. Germline V gene sequence: CDR1 SGDLS, CDR2 YYNGEE. The CDR3 runs 17 residues. V was trimmed by 0 bases and J by 0 bases, leaving 13 bases between them. CDR3 loop: CASSVAPRDHSGNTIYF. The CDR3 DNA follows: TGTGCCAGCAGCGTAGCTCCGCGGGATCACTCTGGAAACACCATATATTTT.

This clone was counted ten times or more. This chain links TRBV2 with TRBJ2-1; 13 nucleotides align to TRBD2. Germline V gives CDR1 SNHLY, CDR2 FYNNEI. The CDR3 totals 15 residues. With 9 bases clipped from V and 7 bases from J, the junction kept 9 bases outside the gene matches. The CDR3 is CASYSGTSGMNEQFF. CDR3 coding DNA: TGTGCCAGTTACTCCGGGACTAGCGGGATGAATGAGCAGTTCTTC. The full variable domain, its missing parts supplied by reference TRBV2 and TRBJ2-1, is EPEVTQTPSHQVTQMGQEVILRCVPISNHLYFYWYRQILGQKVEFLVSFYNNEISEKSEIFDDQFSVERPDGSNFTLKIRSTKLEDSAMYFCASYSGTSGMNEQFFGPGTRLTVL.

The chain joins TRBV30 to TRBJ2-6, with a possible D match to TRBD2 (5 bases). V shed 3 bases and J shed 4 bases, with 10 bases lying between them. Germline values: CDR1 GTSNPN, CDR2 SVGIG (reference sequence). The CDR3 totals 14 residues. The chain's CDR3 is CAWRRALGANVLTF. DNA of the CDR3: TGTGCCTGGAGGCGGGCCCTGGGGGCCAACGTCCTGACTTTC.

The rearrangement uses TRBV11-2 and TRBJ2-3, with unresolved D. The CDR3 is 15 amino acids. V dropped 2 bases and J dropped 2 bases, with 11 bases sitting between them. CDR1 is SGHAT, CDR2 FQNNGV, per germline. CDR3 sequence: CASSLPREFTDTQYF. In DNA form, the CDR3 reads TGTGCCAGCAGCTTACCGCGAGAGTTCACAGATACGCAGTATTTT. Looking up the rest from reference TRBV11-2 and TRBJ2-3 gives the full variable domain: EAGVAQSPRYKIIEKRQSVAFWCNPISGHATLYWYQQILGQGPKLLIQFQNNGVVDDSQLPKDRFSAERLKGVDSTLKIQPAKLEDSAVYLCASSLPREFTDTQYFGPGTRLTVL.

The CDR3 loop reads CASSPWAGPDSPLHF. CDR3 DNA: TGTGCCAGCAGTCCCTGGGCTGGGCCTGATTCACCCCTCCACTTT. V is TRBV27 and J is TRBJ1-6; no clear D gene. Trimming took off 5 bases at V and 8 bases at J, with 16 bases between the two ends. The CDR3 loop spans 15 amino acids. The germline V gene encodes CDR1 MNHEY and CDR2 SMNVEV (reference sequence).